The next 9 T cell receptor beta chains were all read from a single sample in a study of OX40 agonist ivuxolimab in advanced cancers. Data came from immunoSEQ multiplex PCR; TCRdb stores just in-frame clones and leaves some out. Of around 72,000 clones in the sample, approximately 93% were seen once. The sample was CD4+ or CD8+ T cells sorted from blood, taken in a trial of the OX40 agonist ivuxolimab. The receptor set was obtained from an adult with an advanced solid tumor such as melanoma, head and neck, liver or kidney cancer.

The V gene is TRBV7-6, the J gene TRBJ2-1; 9 bases match TRBD2. J was trimmed by 13 bases and V by 6 bases; bases with no gene match: 10. The CDR3 runs 13 residues. Germline-derived CDR1 and CDR2 are SGHVS and FNYEAQ. CDR3 loop: CASSPEGLAGQFF. CDR3 sequence (DNA): TGTGCCAGCAGTCCGGAGGGGCTAGCGGGACAGTTCTTC.

The rearrangement joins TRBV2 to TRBJ2-5; D unresolved. V lost 6 bases, J lost 5 bases, and 10 bases lay in between. The V gene's germline CDR1 is SNHLY and CDR2 FYNNEI. The CDR3 runs to 12 residues. The CDR3 loop reads CASSKGLETQYF. The CDR3 DNA reads as TGTGCCAGCAGCAAAGGGTTGGAGACCCAGTACTTC.

The chain couples TRBV25-1 to TRBJ1-4, with 7 bases that match TRBD1. This CDR3 is 16 amino acids long. Germline values: CDR1 MGHDK, CDR2 SYGVNS. With V trimmed by 6 bases and J by 5 bases, 12 bases remained unmatched. This CDR3 reads CASRGQARGANEKLFF. CDR3 coding DNA: TGTGCCAGCAGGGGTCAGGCCAGGGGGGCGAATGAAAAACTGTTTTTT.

The gene calls are TRBV28 and TRBJ1-5; 8 positions match TRBD1. V was clipped by 1 base and J by 4 bases; unmatched bases: 9. CDR3 size: 17 residues. Per the germline V gene, CDR1 is MDHEN and CDR2 is SYDVKM. The CDR3 nucleotides read TGTGCCAGCAGTTTATTAGGGGGGACAGGCAGTAATCAGCCCCAGCATTTT. Translating gives CASSLLGGTGSNQPQHF.

This chain joins TRBV28 and TRBJ1-2; D remains ambiguous. The germline V gene has CDR1 MDHEN and CDR2 SYDVKM. The V end was cut by 3 bases, the J end by 4 bases, with 9 bases between. CDR3 length: 13 residues. The CDR3 reads CASSFSGLYGYTF. CDR3 DNA sequence: TGTGCCAGCAGTTTCTCCGGCCTCTATGGCTACACCTTC.

The chain recombines TRBV4-2 with TRBJ2-5; no clear D. The V and J ends lost 0 bases and 4 bases respectively, with 15 bases between them. The CDR3 extends over 16 amino acids. CDR1 and CDR2 (germline): LGHNA, YNFKEQ. The DNA of the CDR3 is TGTGCCAGCAGCCAAGAAACGGGCATGGGGTCAGAGACCCAGTACTTC. Translated, it gives CASSQETGMGSETQYF.

The chain uses TRBV4-2 and TRBJ1-1, with D unresolved. Germline loops: CDR1 LGHNA, CDR2 YNFKEQ. CDR3 length: 14 residues. The V end lost 0 bases, the J end lost 5 bases, and 10 bases lay between the germline ends. CDR3 in amino acids: CASSQESGRTEAFF. The CDR3 DNA is TGTGCCAGCAGCCAAGAATCCGGGCGGACTGAAGCTTTCTTT.

V usage is TRBV4-1 and J usage is TRBJ1-1, with D tentatively TRBD1 (6 bases). Germline lookup yields CDR1 MGHRA and CDR2 YSYEKL. This CDR3 spans 13 amino acids. V lost 7 bases, J lost 3 bases, and 12 bases lay in between. The CDR3 loop reads CASTRKGDTEAFF. As DNA, the CDR3 is TGCGCCAGCACCAGAAAGGGGGACACTGAAGCTTTCTTT.

The chain employs TRBV7-9 and TRBJ2-7; TRBD1 agrees at 8 bases. In germline, CDR1 is SEHNR, CDR2 FQNEAQ (reference sequence). CDR3 length: 13 residues. V shed 5 bases and J 5 bases; nucleotides not matched to a gene: 5. The CDR3 protein is CASSPQGANEQYF. The CDR3 bases are TGTGCCAGCAGCCCCCAGGGGGCTAACGAGCAGTACTTC.